Shown below are 3 T cell receptor beta chains from a single sample sequenced in a study of cytomegalovirus exposure and HLA in healthy donors. Vbeta (60) and Jbeta (13) primers were used in the PCR. Assay: immunoSEQ multiplex PCR; the TCRdb copy retains only in-frame clones and omits some. This sample has roughly 200,000 clones; around 80% occur once, and the top ten carry 0.6% to 0.7%. The source material was PBMCs. The receptors here all came from a man in his late teens or twenties in good health and CMV-seronegative.

In DNA form, the CDR3 reads TGTGCCAGTAGATTGACAGGGGGGTATAGCAATCAGCCCCAGCATTTT. It yields the protein CASRLTGGYSNQPQHF. The V call is TRBV19, the J call TRBJ1-5, with 9 positions matching TRBD1. V dropped 6 bases and J dropped 0; count of bases not matched to a gene: 6. Per germline, CDR1 LNHDA and CDR2 SQIVND (reference sequence). There are 16 residues in the CDR3.

The chain employs TRBV28 and TRBJ1-6; the match to TRBD1 covers 7 bases. After removal of 9 bases from V and 4 bases from J, the junction contained 9 bases not matched to a gene. The CDR3 length is 15 residues. Germline assignment: CDR1 MDHEN and CDR2 SYDVKM. The CDR3: CASSIGGQYNSPLHF. DNA for the CDR3: TGTGCCAGTTCTATCGGGGGACAGTATAATTCACCCCTCCACTTT.

This chain joins TRBV28 and TRBJ1-1; D gene ambiguous. Looked up from germline, CDR1 is MDHEN and CDR2 is SYDVKM. Trimming removed 6 bases at V and 3 bases at J, with 8 bases between. This CDR3 is built from 12 residues. The CDR3 region has the DNA TGTGCCAGCAGGCAGGACTACACTGAAGCTTTCTTT. It codes for CASRQDYTEAFF. Full variable domain (rest looked up from reference TRBV28 and TRBJ1-1): DVKVTQSSRYLVKRTGEKVFLECVQDMDHENMFWYRQDPGLGLRLIYFSYDVKMKEKGDIPEGYSVSREKKERFSLILESASTNQTSMYLCASRQDYTEAFFGQGTRLTVV.